Following are 20 T cell receptor beta chains from one sample sequenced in a study of cytomegalovirus exposure and HLA in healthy donors. The PCR contained 60 Vbeta and 13 Jbeta primers. Sequencing used immunoSEQ multiplex PCR; TCRdb keeps in-frame clones, though not all of them. Altogether approximately 170,000 clones are present, approximately 88% being singletons, with the ten largest covering 0.95% to 1.5%. Sequencing used PBMCs. The receptors stem from a boy between 2 and 15 years old in good health and CMV-seronegative.

The table lists this clone with a count of one. CDR3 DNA sequence: TGTGCCTGGAGCCGCGCCTCGTGGCGGGACCTCTACAATGAGCAGTTCTTC. This translates into CAWSRASWRDLYNEQFF. The chain is built from TRBV30 and TRBJ2-1; a weak D match, TRBD2 (6 bases). Deletions cut 3 bases from V and 3 bases from J, with 21 bases between. The CDR3 runs 17 residues. The germline V gene has CDR1 GTSNPN and CDR2 SVGIG (reference sequence).

The gene calls are TRBV9 and TRBJ1-1; D is unclear. This CDR3 is built from 14 residues. Germline V CDR1 and CDR2: SGDLS, YYNGEE. Trimming shortened V by 0 bases and J by 1 base, and 7 bases separated the two germline ends. The CDR3 spells CASSVASGNTEAFF. For the CDR3, the DNA is TGTGCCAGCAGCGTAGCGTCCGGGAACACTGAAGCTTTCTTT.

J is TRBJ1-1 and V is TRBV30, with D maybe TRBD1 (6 bases). V was trimmed by 0 bases and J by 0 bases, leaving 14 bases between them. Germline loops: CDR1 GTSNPN, CDR2 SVGIG (reference sequence). The CDR3 runs 16 residues. As DNA, the CDR3 is TGTGCCTGGAGTGTACCAGGGGCCCTACTGAACACTGAAGCTTTCTTT. Residues: CAWSVPGALLNTEAFF.

The CDR3 DNA reads as TGTGCCAGCAGCAAAGGGGCTGGGGGGACAGAACATGAAAAACTGTTTTTT. It is translated as CASSKGAGGTEHEKLFF. V is TRBV21-1 and J is TRBJ1-4; the D segment call TRBD1 is taken from the table without a DNA check. TRBV21-1 is flagged as a pseudogene. CDR3 length: 17 residues.

This clone was recorded once. The gene calls are TRBV28 and TRBJ2-5, with 12 bases fitting TRBD2. CDR1 and CDR2 from the germline V gene are MDHEN and SYDVKM. There are 20 residues in the CDR3. Losses at the gene ends were 6 bases for V and 5 bases for J; bases not matched to a gene: 22. CDR3 sequence reads: CASSGPEGLLAGGAGETQYF. CDR3 coding DNA: TGTGCCAGCAGCGGCCCCGAAGGGCTCCTAGCGGGAGGGGCGGGGGAGACCCAGTACTTC.

This chain links TRBV7-8 with TRBJ1-5; D ambiguous. V gave up 4 bases and J gave up 7 bases, with 8 bases separating them. Germline V gene sequence: CDR1 SGHVS, CDR2 FQNEAQ. The CDR3 loop spans 12 amino acids. As DNA, the CDR3 is TGTGCCAGCAGCTCCCAGTTCCAGCCCCAGCATTTT. Encoded protein: CASSSQFQPQHF.

This clone came up a few times. The chain has TRBV5-1 and TRBJ2-5, with a possible D match to TRBD2 (5 bases). The CDR3 loop spans 14 amino acids. Germline CDR1 is SGHRS and CDR2 is YFSETQ. V was trimmed by 1 base and J by 0 bases, leaving 7 bases between them. The CDR3 DNA is TGCGCCAGCAGCTTGTACGGGAACCAAGAGACCCAGTACTTC. Its translation: CASSLYGNQETQYF.

The V call is TRBV7-6, the J call TRBJ2-7, with 13 positions matching TRBD2. J was trimmed by 2 bases and V by 0 bases; bases with no gene match: 10. The length of the CDR3 is 19 residues. Germline V gene data show CDR1 as SGHVS and CDR2 as FNYEAQ. CDR3 nucleotides: TGTGCCAGCAGCTTAGCGCCGGTCCCGGGACTAGCGGGAACCTACGAGCAGTACTTC. Protein product: CASSLAPVPGLAGTYEQYF.

This rearrangement joins TRBV18 to TRBJ1-4; TRBD1 is a possible D gene (6 bases). This CDR3 has 15 amino acids. V was trimmed by 6 bases and J by 5 bases, leaving 16 bases between them. CDR1 and CDR2 (germline): KGHSH, LQKENI. The chain's CDR3 is CASSPYGGRNEKLFF. The CDR3 DNA reads as TGTGCCAGCTCGCCCTACGGGGGGCGGAATGAAAAACTGTTTTTT.

The rearrangement links TRBV27 to TRBJ2-7; 10 bases fit TRBD2. This CDR3 comprises 14 residues. V dropped 6 bases and J dropped 3; count of bases not matched to a gene: 5. CDR1 MNHEY and CDR2 SMNVEV come from the germline V gene (reference sequence). This CDR3 reads CASSTTSGIYEQYF. CDR3 in DNA: TGTGCCAGCAGCACTACTAGCGGGATCTACGAGCAGTACTTC.

This clone has more than one count but fewer than ten. The chain combines TRBV7-2 with TRBJ2-3; the match to TRBD2 covers 7 bases. Germline CDR1 is SGHTA and CDR2 is FQGNSA. The CDR3 extends over 16 amino acids. V gave up 5 bases and J gave up 0 bases; unmatched junction bases: 8. The CDR3 reads CASSRSGIVSTDTQYF. For the CDR3, the DNA is TGTGCCAGCAGCCGGAGCGGGATAGTGAGCACAGATACGCAGTATTTT.

The rearrangement links TRBV7-9 to TRBJ1-2, with a tentative D call TRBD1 (5 bases). V gave up 5 bases and J gave up 5 bases, with 9 bases separating them. CDR1 SEHNR and CDR2 FQNEAQ come from the germline V gene (reference sequence). This CDR3 is built from 12 residues. The CDR3 region has the DNA TGTGCCAGCAGCACTCGGACATATGGCTACACCTTC. This sequence encodes CASSTRTYGYTF.

The rearrangement joins TRBV7-6 to TRBJ2-2, with D perhaps matching TRBD2 (5 bases). This CDR3 contains 12 residues. The germline V gene has CDR1 SGHVS and CDR2 FNYEAQ. Trimming took off 6 bases at V and 8 bases at J, with 10 bases between the two ends. Here the CDR3 DNA reads TGTGCCAGCAGTCTCAGCGGTGGGGAGCTGTTTTTT. Translated: CASSLSGGELFF.

V usage is TRBV7-2 and J usage is TRBJ2-5; TRBD2 might be the D (5 bases). Germline assignment: CDR1 SGHTA and CDR2 FQGNSA. There are 16 residues in the CDR3. Trimming took 7 bases from V and 3 from J, leaving 21 bases between them. The CDR3 bases are TGTGCCAGCACCCGGGGTAGCTTGGCGCCCGAAGAGACCCAGTACTTC. This sequence encodes CASTRGSLAPEETQYF.

The chain employs TRBV6-5 and TRBJ2-1, with D possibly being TRBD1 (6 bases). This CDR3 is 11 amino acids long. CDR1 MNHEY and CDR2 SVGAGI come from the germline V gene. Deletions cut 6 bases from V and 10 bases from J, with 10 bases between. CDR3 residues: CASRQGGEQFF. The CDR3 DNA reads TGTGCCAGCAGACAGGGTGGGGAGCAGTTCTTC.

The V and J genes are TRBV6-5 and TRBJ1-1; tentative D call: TRBD1 (5 bases). Germline loops: CDR1 MNHEY, CDR2 SVGAGI. The CDR3 has 15 residues. With 7 bases removed from V and 4 bases from J, the gap between germline ends came to 19 bases. Written as DNA, the CDR3 is TGTGCCAGCACACGGGGGGGGGAACGCGGCACTGAAGCTTTCTTT. Translating gives CASTRGGERGTEAFF.

J is TRBJ1-1 and V is TRBV5-1; 9 bases agree with TRBD1. The trim removed 5 bases at V and 0 bases at J, leaving 2 bases unmatched. Germline CDR1 reads SGHRS; CDR2 reads YFSETQ. The CDR3 spans 14 residues. The CDR3 spells CASRQGAMNTEAFF. For the CDR3, the DNA is TGCGCCAGCAGACAGGGGGCGATGAACACTGAAGCTTTCTTT.

The rearrangement joins TRBV11-2 to TRBJ1-1; D gene uncertain. Germline V gene sequence: CDR1 SGHAT, CDR2 FQNNGV. V was pared by 4 bases and J by 0 bases, with 12 bases between. The CDR3 totals 15 residues. The CDR3 sequence is CASSSPLGVNTEAFF. The CDR3 DNA sequence: TGTGCCAGCAGCTCCCCTCTCGGTGTGAACACTGAAGCTTTCTTT.

The CDR3, as DNA: TGTGCCAGCAGGGACGACAGGGACAATGAGCAGTTCTTC. Translated: CASRDDRDNEQFF. This chain connects TRBV2 to TRBJ2-1; 7 nucleotides agree with TRBD1. This CDR3 has 13 amino acids. From germline, CDR1 is SNHLY and CDR2 FYNNEI. The V gene end was trimmed by 6 bases and the J gene end by 5 bases; junction bases not matched to a gene: 4. Full variable domain (rest looked up from reference TRBV2 and TRBJ2-1): EPEVTQTPSHQVTQMGQEVILRCVPISNHLYFYWYRQILGQKVEFLVSFYNNEISEKSEIFDDQFSVERPDGSNFTLKIRSTKLEDSAMYFCASRDDRDNEQFFGPGTRLTVL.

The rearrangement joins TRBV14 to TRBJ1-4, with TRBD1 identical over 9 bases. With 4 bases clipped from V and 8 bases from J, the junction kept 8 bases outside the gene matches. The CDR3 is 15 amino acids. The V gene's germline CDR1 is SGHDN and CDR2 FVKESK. CDR3 residues: CASSRWGQGLEKLFF. The CDR3 bases are TGTGCCAGCAGCCGATGGGGACAGGGTTTAGAAAAACTGTTTTTT.